This T cell receptor beta chain stems from a study of T cell responses to AZD1222 COVID-19 vaccine (dated by TCRdb to the early 2020s). About the investigation overall: Because spike-specific TCR depth and breadth did not differ between the two schedules, AZD1222 recipients who got a second dose at roughly 4 weeks were pooled with those who got a second dose at roughly 12 weeks. TCR sequencing covered 233 trial participants: 200 to 210 given two doses of AZD1222 and approximately 26 given two doses of MenACWY control vaccine. Trial participants were enrolled by age into subgroups of 18-55, 56-69 and 70-plus years, and 148, 28 and 57 TCR-sequenced participants, respectively, were included in these subgroups.

The table lists this clone with a few counts. Which antigen it targets is not known. Within one base of it there is no much larger clone, and no base qualities were kept. The CDR3 regions of human TCRbeta chains were analyzed by immunosequencing. The study's processing was this. Repertoire TCRs were checked for matches against a reference library of SARS-CoV-2-specific TCRs that had been generated using the MIRA antigen-specificity platform. Breadth was defined as the fraction of unique TCRs that were SARS-CoV-2-associated. Depth was defined as the fraction of total T cells that were SARS-CoV-2-associated. Each spike-specific TCR was assigned to its reactive spike region and to a CD4 or CD8 class using the MIRA data. Log10-transformed breadth and depth values were compared by one-way ANOVA with Sidak's multiple comparisons tests. TCRdb stores this immuneACCESS table with in-frame sequences only. Part of the clones is absent; in the studies checked, under half of the shortfall reflects unresolved V genes, and no reason is known for the rest. The D gene and trimming were derived from the DNA, and the V and J assignments and clone size from that table. The sample table contains 100,000 to 150,000 clones; only one count was recorded for roughly 84% of them. The top ten hold 5.5% to 8% of the sample.

According to the study, the label for this sample's time point signals: baseline before first vaccination. Vaccinee samples were obtained from the UK trials COV001 and COV002, which included a single-blind randomized controlled phase 2/3 trial of AZD1222 (ChAdOx1 nCoV-19) in healthy adults. For TCRbeta chain sequencing, PBMC samples were collected from trial participants at day 0 and at day 28 after the second dose. Overall study outcomes, separate from this receptor: A significant rise in spike-specific TCR breadth and depth was observed after two AZD1222 doses relative to day 0 and relative to MenACWY recipients. Conclusions about previously exposed vaccinees are limited, since just six AZD1222 recipients were seropositive for SARS-CoV-2 at baseline. In the small 56-69-year group, the increase in depth fell short of significance, most likely because of low power. Nearly half of unique spike-specific TCRs reportedly recognized epitopes outside regions mutated in the B.1.351 and B.1.1.7 variants. Most participants were white British and females outnumbered males, and the authors suggested that clonal diversity may have been underestimated. Because no day 14 peak-response samples were available, the repertoires could be characterized only after the peak T cell response. Vaccine-associated CD4 TCRs spanned the whole spike protein, with dominant responses in regions 160-218 and 743-854.

The sequence was obtained from an adult in good health. The specimen comprised peripheral blood, sampled on day 0 of AZD1222 vaccination.

This receptor has the CDR3 CASSIGGARVPQHF. The DNA reads as follows: TGTGCCAGTAGTATAGGAGGGGCCCGCGTGCCCCAGCATTTT. Recombination connected TRBV19 to TRBJ1-5; 5 matching bases give a weak D call of TRBD1. There are 14 amino acids in the CDR3, from cysteine to phenylalanine inclusive. Left in the record is the CDR3 DNA by itself, 42 bases read in frame from the first base. CDR1 and CDR2, looked up from the germline V gene (reference sequence), are LNHDA and SQIVND. Cut back by 1 base and 9 bases, the V and J ends lie 13 bases apart.